The 24 T cell receptor beta chains given below trace back to one sample, sequenced in a study of shared clonotypes between healthy human individuals. CD45RO-negative, CCR7-positively selected cells formed the naive CD8 fraction, excluding terminally differentiated effector memory CD45RA+ cells. The repertoire was sequenced with immunoSEQ multiplex PCR; TCRdb's copy has only in-frame clones and lacks some. The table lists around 2,000,000 clones, about 95% of them singletons. Source material: naive CD8+ T cells sorted from blood. All receptors derive from a man between 18 and 29 years old in good health.

The rearrangement links TRBV5-4 to TRBJ2-1, with D possibly being TRBD2 (5 bases). V lost 4 bases, J lost 0 bases, and 8 bases lay in between. The CDR3 consists of 14 residues. Germline V gene sequence: CDR1 SGHNT, CDR2 YYREEE (reference sequence). DNA of the CDR3: TGTGCCAGCAGCCCCACTAGCTCCTACAATGAGCAGTTCTTC. It yields the protein CASSPTSSYNEQFF.

About this clone: This sample also contains other DNA sequences that code for the same CDR3. The CDR3 DNA reads TGCGCCAGCAGCCAAGGCAGAGGCGATGAGCAGTTCTTC. Protein: CASSQGRGDEQFF. This chain joins TRBV4-1 and TRBJ2-1; D gene ambiguous. CDR1 is MGHRA and CDR2 is YSYEKL in the germline V gene. V was shortened by 1 base and J by 8 bases, with 9 bases between the two germline ends. The CDR3 totals 13 residues.

Comments on this clone: Other DNA sequences in the sample encode the same CDR3. DNA of the CDR3: TGTGCCAGCAGCTTCGAAGGAGGGTATGGCTACACCTTC. Translated: CASSFEGGYGYTF. The chain carries TRBV7-3 and TRBJ1-2; D unresolved. Trimming pared 3 bases from V and 5 bases from J, leaving 10 bases between. The V gene's germline CDR1 is SGHTA and CDR2 FQGTGA. This CDR3 has 13 amino acids.

The chain carries TRBV5-4 and TRBJ2-1; a possible D gene is TRBD2 (5 bases). The CDR3 runs 16 residues. Germline V gene sequence: CDR1 SGHNT, CDR2 YYREEE (reference sequence). The V end was cut by 0 bases, the J end by 2 bases, with 12 bases between. The CDR3 bases are TGTGCCAGCAGCTTGGCTCGAGGGAGCCCCTACAATGAGCAGTTCTTC. It codes for CASSLARGSPYNEQFF.

The chain employs TRBV10-3 and TRBJ2-7; D may be TRBD2 (6 bases). CDR1 and CDR2 (germline): ENHRY, SYGVKD. This CDR3 spans 17 amino acids. The ends were cut back, 4 bases at V and 5 bases at J, with 24 bases in the middle. CDR3 sequence (DNA): TGTGCCATCAGTGGGACCCTTGAACCCGGGGGTTCGGACGAGCAGTACTTC. This sequence encodes CAISGTLEPGGSDEQYF.

The rearrangement joins TRBV6-6 to TRBJ2-7, with TRBD1 identical over 11 bases. Germline CDR1 and CDR2: MNHNY and SVGAGI (reference sequence). The V and J ends lost 4 bases and 5 bases, in that order; junction bases with no gene match: 4. The CDR3 contains 14 residues. The CDR3 protein is CASSWDRGMHEQYF. For the CDR3, the DNA is TGTGCCAGCAGTTGGGACAGGGGGATGCACGAGCAGTACTTC.

This chain's CDR3 is CASSDRASGRTDTQYF. The DNA for the CDR3 is TGTGCCAGCAGTGATAGGGCTAGCGGGAGGACAGATACGCAGTATTTT. The V and J genes are TRBV2 and TRBJ2-3, with TRBD2 identical over 11 bases. Trimming removed 3 bases from V and 3 bases from J; junction bases left unmatched: 5. The CDR3 has 16 amino acids. Germline-derived CDR1 and CDR2 are SNHLY and FYNNEI.

The chain couples TRBV7-9 to TRBJ2-5; 9 nucleotides line up with TRBD2. V was pared by 1 base and J by 3 bases, with 3 bases of the junction left unmatched. Per germline, CDR1 SEHNR and CDR2 FQNEAQ (reference sequence). The CDR3 runs to 15 residues. The CDR3 coding sequence is TGTGCCAGCAGCTTAGTGGCGGGAGGGGAAGAGACCCAGTACTTC. Translated: CASSLVAGGEETQYF.

Comments on this clone: Other DNA sequences in the sample encode the same CDR3. The V call is TRBV28, the J call TRBJ2-7, with TRBD1 as a possible D gene (6 bases). V gave up 3 bases and J gave up 2 bases, with 8 bases separating them. The CDR3 contains 13 residues. Germline CDR1 MDHEN, CDR2 SYDVKM. CDR3 region: CASSLDRAYEQYF. CDR3 DNA: TGTGCCAGCAGTTTGGACAGAGCCTACGAGCAGTACTTC. The full variable domain, its missing parts supplied by reference TRBV28 and TRBJ2-7, is DVKVTQSSRYLVKRTGEKVFLECVQDMDHENMFWYRQDPGLGLRLIYFSYDVKMKEKGDIPEGYSVSREKKERFSLILESASTNQTSMYLCASSLDRAYEQYFGPGTRLTVT.

V gene TRBV6-6 combines with J gene TRBJ1-5; D gene ambiguous. Looked up from germline, CDR1 is MNHNY and CDR2 is SVGAGI (reference sequence). CDR3 length: 14 amino acids. Trimming pared 10 bases from V and 5 bases from J, leaving 18 bases between. The CDR3 reads CATNPRDFDQPQHF. The DNA for the CDR3 is TGTGCCACCAACCCGAGAGACTTCGATCAGCCCCAGCATTTT.

This chain joins TRBV11-3 and TRBJ2-2; 9 bases match TRBD1. V lost 4 bases to trimming and J lost 3 bases; unmatched junction nucleotides: 9. Germline V gives CDR1 SGHNT, CDR2 YENEEA. This CDR3 is built from 17 residues. CDR3 sequence (DNA): TGTGCCAGCAGCTACTCCCCCGGGACAGGGCACACCGGGGAGCTGTTTTTT. Protein sequence: CASSYSPGTGHTGELFF.

V gene TRBV9 combines with J gene TRBJ1-3, with a possible D match to TRBD1 (5 bases). Trimming shortened V by 4 bases and J by 3 bases, and 14 bases separated the two germline ends. The germline V gene has CDR1 SGDLS and CDR2 YYNGEE. This CDR3 spans 15 amino acids. The CDR3 here is CASSYDSDLGNTIYF. The DNA for the CDR3 is TGTGCCAGCAGCTACGACAGCGACCTTGGAAACACCATATATTTT. Full variable domain (remainder filled in from reference TRBV9 and TRBJ1-3): DSGVTQTPKHLITATGQRVTLRCSPRSGDLSVYWYQQSLDQGLQFLIQYYNGEERAKGNILERFSAQQFPDLHSELNLSSLELGDSALYFCASSYDSDLGNTIYFGEGSWLTVV.

This chain joins TRBV7-3 and TRBJ2-3, with D perhaps TRBD1 or TRBD2 (5 bases each). The CDR3 is made up of 16 amino acids. Trimming cost V 1 base and J 2 bases, with 13 bases left between them. Germline lookup yields CDR1 SGHTA and CDR2 FQGTGA. The CDR3: CASSLRGVGTTDTQYF. In DNA form, the CDR3 reads TGTGCCAGCAGCTTAAGGGGCGTTGGGACCACAGATACGCAGTATTTT.

The CDR3 DNA follows: TGTGCCAGCAGTTTTCTACAGGGAGAAGACAATGAGCAGTTCTTC. Protein: CASSFLQGEDNEQFF. The genes are TRBV28 and TRBJ2-1; perhaps TRBD1 as D (6 bases). The V gene's germline CDR1 is MDHEN and CDR2 SYDVKM. The V end lost 3 bases, the J end lost 5 bases, and 14 bases lay between the germline ends. The CDR3 runs to 15 residues.

This chain links TRBV13 with TRBJ2-7; the match to TRBD1 covers 7 bases. J lost 0 bases, V lost 5 bases, and 7 bases had no gene match. Germline V lookup: CDR1 PRHDT, CDR2 FYEKMQ (reference sequence). CDR3 length: 15 amino acids. In nucleotides, the CDR3 is TGTGCCAGCAGCGCACGGGGACAGCTCTCCTACGAGCAGTACTTC. Protein product: CASSARGQLSYEQYF.

This rearrangement joins TRBV5-1 to TRBJ2-7; perhaps D is TRBD1 or TRBD2 (6 bases each). Germline CDR1 SGHRS, CDR2 YFSETQ. The CDR3 runs 14 residues. Trimming stripped 5 bases from V and 3 bases from J, with 15 bases between. DNA of the CDR3: TGCGCCAGCAGTATTGGGGGGCCATACTACGAGCAGTACTTC. Amino acid sequence: CASSIGGPYYEQYF.

The CDR3 region has the DNA TGTGCCAGCAGCCCCACGTGGGACATCTCTGGAAACACCATATATTTT. Translated, it gives CASSPTWDISGNTIYF. The chain combines TRBV7-9 with TRBJ1-3; a possible D gene is TRBD1 (6 bases). V lost 5 bases to trimming and J lost 0 bases, with 14 bases between them. This CDR3 contains 16 residues. Germline V CDR1 and CDR2: SEHNR, FQNEAQ (reference sequence).

The V call is TRBV6-5, the J call TRBJ2-3, with TRBD2 matching over 10 bases. CDR1 and CDR2 (germline): MNHEY, SVGAGI. V trimming: 6 bases; J trimming: 5 bases; junction bases outside the gene matches: 5. CDR3 length: 14 amino acids. CDR3 coding DNA: TGTGCCAGCAGGCTAGCGGGAGAGATAGATACGCAGTATTTT. Protein: CASRLAGEIDTQYF.

The V gene is TRBV6-1, the J gene TRBJ1-6; D ambiguous. The V end lost 1 base, the J end lost 4 bases, and 5 bases lay between the germline ends. The V gene's germline CDR1 is MNHNS and CDR2 SASEGT. The CDR3 has 14 residues. The DNA for the CDR3 is TGTGCCAGCAGTGAAGGGGGATATAATTCACCCCTCCACTTT. It encodes CASSEGGYNSPLHF.

The rearrangement joins TRBV9 to TRBJ2-3; D perhaps matches TRBD2 (6 bases). Trimming removed 0 bases from V and 4 bases from J, with 9 bases in between. Germline loops: CDR1 SGDLS, CDR2 YYNGEE. The length of the CDR3 is 14 residues. The CDR3 region is CASSVAGAPDTQYF. The CDR3 DNA reads TGTGCCAGCAGCGTAGCGGGAGCACCAGATACGCAGTATTTT. The full variable domain, with the rest looked up from reference TRBV9 and TRBJ2-3, is DSGVTQTPKHLITATGQRVTLRCSPRSGDLSVYWYQQSLDQGLQFLIQYYNGEERAKGNILERFSAQQFPDLHSELNLSSLELGDSALYFCASSVAGAPDTQYFGPGTRLTVL.

CDR3 coding DNA: TGTGCCAGCAGCCTAGGGACAGGGTCATCTGGGGAGCTGTTTTTT. This sequence encodes CASSLGTGSSGELFF. The chain recombines TRBV7-6 with TRBJ2-2; 9 bases align to TRBD1. CDR3 length equals 15 residues. Germline CDR1 reads SGHVS; CDR2 reads FNYEAQ. The V gene end was trimmed by 5 bases and the J gene end by 8 bases; junction bases not matched to a gene: 9.

This clone was found once. The chain recombines TRBV6-5 with TRBJ1-5; D possibly corresponds to TRBD1 (6 bases). The CDR3 sequence is 14 residues long. Germline CDR1 and CDR2: MNHEY and SVGAGI. V was clipped by 2 bases and J by 5 bases, with 10 bases between them. The CDR3 reads CASSYGGGHQPQHF. CDR3 DNA sequence: TGTGCCAGCAGTTACGGGGGGGGCCATCAGCCCCAGCATTTT.

This chain uses TRBV2 with TRBJ1-5, with D tentatively TRBD1 (5 bases). This CDR3 has 15 amino acids. The germline V and J ends were trimmed by 6 bases and 5 bases, with 17 bases remaining between them. Per the germline V gene, CDR1 is SNHLY and CDR2 is FYNNEI. The CDR3 region has the DNA TGTGCCAGCAGCGTTCAGGGCCTCTTCGATCAGCCCCAGCATTTT. It codes for CASSVQGLFDQPQHF.

The genes are TRBV4-3 and TRBJ1-1, with unresolved D. In germline, CDR1 is LGHNA, CDR2 YSLEER. The V gene lost 1 base and the J gene lost 0 bases, with 6 bases spanning the gap. This CDR3 has 14 amino acids. For the CDR3, the DNA is TGCGCCAGCAGCCAAGCCATCCTGAACACTGAAGCTTTCTTT. Amino acids: CASSQAILNTEAFF.